The 9 T cell receptor beta chains reported below all come from one sample, sequenced in a study of blood T cell repertoires in COVID-19. Profiling relied on immunoSEQ multiplex PCR, and the TCRdb table lists in-frame clones only, not all of them. Found here are around 700,000 clones, 85% to 90% of them singletons; the top ten hold about 0.26%. The sample was peripheral blood. The receptors here all came from a woman younger than 35 with acute or convalescent COVID-19.

The chain carries TRBV5-1 and TRBJ1-2, with no clear D. Trimming stripped 4 bases from V and 3 bases from J, with 13 bases between. CDR3 length: 14 residues. CDR1 is SGHRS, CDR2 YFSETQ, per germline. CDR3 loop: CASSLDIPDYGYTF. Here the CDR3 DNA reads TGCGCCAGCAGCCTCGACATACCTGACTATGGCTACACCTTC. The full variable domain, its missing parts supplied by reference TRBV5-1 and TRBJ1-2, is KAGVTQTPRYLIKTRGQQVTLSCSPISGHRSVSWYQQTPGQGLQFLFEYFSETQRNKGNFPGRFSGRQFSNSRSEMNVSTLELGDSALYLCASSLDIPDYGYTFGSGTRLTVV.

V is TRBV7-9 and J is TRBJ2-6; TRBD1 matches at 10 bases. Trimming removed 3 bases from V and 3 bases from J; junction bases left unmatched: 8. CDR3 length equals 18 residues. Germline values: CDR1 SEHNR, CDR2 FQNEAQ (reference sequence). This CDR3 is CASSFRDRGLGGANVLTF. The DNA of the CDR3 is TGTGCCAGCAGCTTTCGGGACAGGGGATTAGGTGGGGCCAACGTCCTGACTTTC.

The gene calls are TRBV5-8 and TRBJ1-2; D is unresolved. This CDR3 contains 14 residues. Germline assignment: CDR1 SGHTS and CDR2 YDEGEE. Deletions cut 6 bases from V and 4 bases from J, with 16 bases between. This CDR3 reads CASTSRVQLYGYTF. CDR3 bases: TGTGCCAGCACTTCCCGGGTCCAACTCTATGGCTACACCTTC.

V usage is TRBV7-8 and J usage is TRBJ2-1; 9 positions match TRBD2. The length of the CDR3 is 17 residues. The J segment lost 5 bases and the V segment lost 4 bases, leaving 12 bases of the junction unmatched. Germline CDR1 SGHVS, CDR2 FQNEAQ. The CDR3 is CASSSRRLGGGDNEQFF. CDR3 sequence (DNA): TGTGCCAGCAGCTCACGGAGGTTAGGCGGGGGGGACAATGAGCAGTTCTTC.

This clone has just one count. The genes are TRBV2 and TRBJ2-3, with a weak D call TRBD2 (5 bases). CDR3 length: 14 amino acids. Trimming cost V 3 bases and J 0 bases, with 7 bases left between them. From germline, CDR1 is SNHLY and CDR2 FYNNEI. CDR3 region: CASSESGSTDTQYF. The CDR3 DNA sequence: TGTGCCAGCAGTGAGAGCGGAAGCACAGATACGCAGTATTTT.

A single count supports this clone. V gene TRBV29-1 combines with J gene TRBJ1-1; the D gene is possibly TRBD1 (6 bases). The CDR3 contains 14 residues. Trimming shortened V by 4 bases and J by 9 bases, and 21 bases separated the two germline ends. Per germline, CDR1 SQVTM and CDR2 ANQGSEA. CDR3 loop: CSVASLGRQDKAFF. The CDR3 DNA sequence: TGCAGCGTTGCCTCATTGGGGAGACAGGATAAAGCTTTCTTT.

The rearrangement links TRBV2 to TRBJ1-2; D gene ambiguous. Trimming left V 6 bases short and J 1 base short, with 9 bases between. Germline values: CDR1 SNHLY, CDR2 FYNNEI. This CDR3 contains 13 residues. CDR3: CASSPQINYGYTF. CDR3 bases: TGTGCCAGCAGCCCCCAGATTAACTATGGCTACACCTTC.

This chain uses TRBV6-1 with TRBJ2-2; D is perhaps TRBD2 (5 bases). CDR3 size: 14 residues. With 3 bases removed from V and 7 bases from J, the gap between germline ends came to 12 bases. The germline V gene has CDR1 MNHNS and CDR2 SASEGT. For the CDR3, the DNA is TGTGCCAGCAGTGAGAGGAAACGGGGCGGGGAGCTGTTTTTT. Translating gives CASSERKRGGELFF.

The chain has TRBV27 and TRBJ2-7, with a weak D call TRBD2 (7 bases). There are 14 residues in the CDR3. Germline V gives CDR1 MNHEY, CDR2 SMNVEV (reference sequence). V lost 5 bases and J lost 1, with 12 bases in between. CDR3 in DNA: TGTGCCAGCAGTGTCGGGGGGCCTTCCTACGAGCAGTACTTC. Translating gives CASSVGGPSYEQYF.